This T cell receptor beta chain emerged from a study of Ad26.COV2.S vaccination and SARS-CoV-2 variants. The study, taken as a whole, reports: The placebo group had lower spike-specific TCR breadth than the vaccine recipients did.

Germline CDR1 is ENHRY and CDR2 is SYGVKD. V was shortened by 10 bases and J by 4 bases, with 18 bases between the two germline ends. The CDR3 loop spans 14 amino acids. In regard to this clone: Its antigen is unknown.

Treatment given: around 19 received Ad26.COV2.S at low or high dose, single or two shots; about five received placebo; per-sample allocation not given. Sampling was performed 63 days after the first vaccine or placebo injection. Produced via immunoSEQ multiplex PCR; TCRdb's table is partial and in-frame only. The table records around 380,000 clones, less than 90% of them present only once. The specimen was peripheral blood, collected in a trial of Ad26.COV2.S vaccine versus placebo. The genes are TRBV10-3 and TRBJ2-3; D is undetermined. The source of this sequence is a person between 18 and 59 years old who received the Ad26.COV2.S COVID-19 vaccine or a placebo. The CDR3 DNA follows: TGTGCCACCTTGCCCGTCCTCGGCGCAGATACGCAGTATTTT. It translates to CATLPVLGADTQYF.